The 9 T cell receptor beta chains listed next were all sequenced from one sample in a study of blood T cell repertoires in COVID-19. The repertoire was sequenced with immunoSEQ multiplex PCR; TCRdb's copy has only in-frame clones and lacks some. The sample holds approximately 120,000 clones, roughly 83% seen once. The sequencing sample was made of peripheral blood. The receptors were gathered from a human donor in a cohort sampled during active COVID-19.

V usage is TRBV20-1 and J usage is TRBJ1-2; tentatively, D is TRBD1 (5 bases). The ends were cut back, 3 bases at V and 2 bases at J, with 16 bases in the middle. The CDR3 length is 15 residues. Looked up from germline, CDR1 is DFQATT and CDR2 is SNEGSKA (reference sequence). CDR3 coding DNA: TGCAGTGCTAGTAAGCCCCAGGGATCAAACTATGGCTACACCTTC. Protein sequence: CSASKPQGSNYGYTF.

J is TRBJ2-3 and V is TRBV5-4, with TRBD1 matching 9 bases. V gave up 4 bases and J gave up 6 bases; unmatched junction bases: 3. CDR1 is SGHNT, CDR2 YYREEE, per germline (reference sequence). The CDR3 spans 13 residues. CDR3 protein: CASSLTGGDTQYF. In nucleotides, the CDR3 is TGTGCCAGCAGCCTCACAGGGGGCGATACGCAGTATTTT.

CDR3 protein: CASLRTQGGQTELFF. DNA for the CDR3: TGTGCCAGCCTAAGAACGCAGGGGGGCCAGACGGAGCTGTTTTTT. The rearrangement uses TRBV6-5 and TRBJ2-2; the D gene is possibly TRBD1 (7 bases). The CDR3 is made up of 15 amino acids. V lost 8 bases and J 10 bases, leaving 23 bases between the germline ends. Germline assignment: CDR1 MNHEY and CDR2 SVGAGI.

V gene TRBV5-1 combines with J gene TRBJ1-2; 9 bases match TRBD1. Trimming at V came to 2 bases and at J to 8 bases, leaving 13 bases not matched to a gene. Per the germline V gene, CDR1 is SGHRS and CDR2 is YFSETQ. The CDR3 has 16 amino acids. This CDR3 is CASSLREVTGGAGYTF. The CDR3 coding sequence is TGCGCCAGCAGCTTAAGGGAAGTTACAGGGGGCGCCGGCTACACCTTC.

This clone was observed a single time. The chain recombines TRBV5-1 with TRBJ2-3, with 14 bases fitting TRBD2. Germline loops: CDR1 SGHRS, CDR2 YFSETQ. The CDR3 runs to 17 residues. V dropped 1 base and J dropped 5; count of bases not matched to a gene: 6. CDR3 amino acids: CASSLRLAGGPGDTQYF. CDR3 in DNA: TGCGCCAGCAGCTTGCGACTAGCGGGAGGGCCCGGAGATACGCAGTATTTT.

The J gene is TRBJ2-7, the V gene TRBV5-6, with TRBD1 as a possible D gene (5 bases). This CDR3 comprises 14 residues. CDR1 is SGHDT, CDR2 YYEEEE, per germline. V was trimmed by 1 base and J by 6 bases, leaving 14 bases between them. Written as DNA, the CDR3 is TGTGCCAGCAGCTTGTCGGGCGGCCAGGGCGAGCAGTACTTC. Its protein product is CASSLSGGQGEQYF. The whole variable domain, filled in from reference TRBV5-6 and TRBJ2-7, reads DAGVTQSPTHLIKTRGQQVTLRCSPKSGHDTVSWYQQALGQGPQFIFQYYEEEERQRGNFPDRFSGHQFPNYSSELNVNALLLGDSALYLCASSLSGGQGEQYFGPGTRLTVT.

V and J are TRBV9 and TRBJ1-1; D possibly corresponds to TRBD1 (5 bases). The germline V gene has CDR1 SGDLS and CDR2 YYNGEE. The CDR3 has 14 residues. The ends were cut back, 0 bases at V and 3 bases at J, with 9 bases in the middle. In DNA, the CDR3 is TGTGCCAGCAGCGTAGACGGGGGGTACACTGAAGCTTTCTTT. The encoded protein is CASSVDGGYTEAFF.

The chain employs TRBV3-1 (or the pseudogene TRBV3-2) and TRBJ2-5; 9 bases agree with TRBD2. CDR1 LGHDT and CDR2 YNNKEL come from the germline V gene (reference sequence). V was pared by 1 base and J by 4 bases, with 13 bases of the junction left unmatched. CDR3 length equals 18 residues. CDR3 residues: CASSQGGLAQSLRETQYF. The CDR3 nucleotides read TGTGCCAGCAGCCAAGGGGGACTAGCACAATCTCTACGAGAGACCCAGTACTTC.

CDR3 sequence reads: CASSPRTTVYYGYTF. In DNA, the CDR3 is TGTGCCAGCAGCCCCCGGACAACAGTTTATTATGGCTACACCTTC. The chain joins TRBV7-2 to TRBJ1-2, with D possibly TRBD1 on 5 matching bases. Trimming cost V 5 bases and J 5 bases, with 18 bases left between them. CDR1 is SGHTA and CDR2 is FQGNSA in the germline V gene. This CDR3 comprises 15 residues.